The count of the clone carrying this T cell receptor beta chain is one. Its antigen is as yet unknown. Genomic DNA (from each subset) was split evenly across several immunoSEQ plates. Sequencing used immunoSEQ multiplex PCR; TCRdb keeps in-frame clones, though not all of them. This sample has about 2,200,000 clones, with about 92% found just once. Selected positively for CCR7 and CD45RO-negative, naive CD8 cells excluded terminally differentiated effector memory CD45RA+ cells. This sample is part of a study of shared clonotypes between healthy human individuals. General study findings and limits: Clonotypes which were not shared had lower generation probabilities than clonotypes that all four donors shared.

In germline, CDR1 is MGHDK, CDR2 SYGVNS. The CDR3 sequence is 15 residues long. J lost 4 bases, V lost 3 bases, and 5 bases had no gene match. The TCR was taken from a young man in good health. Some clones in this sample may be carry-over from other donors' samples. Material for sequencing was naive CD8+ T cells from PBMCs. The chain joins TRBV25-1 to TRBJ1-2, with 10 bases aligning to TRBD1. Here the CDR3 DNA reads TGTGCCAGCAGTGACTTTAGGACAGGGGGCTATGGCTACACCTTC. Translating it yields CASSDFRTGGYGYTF.